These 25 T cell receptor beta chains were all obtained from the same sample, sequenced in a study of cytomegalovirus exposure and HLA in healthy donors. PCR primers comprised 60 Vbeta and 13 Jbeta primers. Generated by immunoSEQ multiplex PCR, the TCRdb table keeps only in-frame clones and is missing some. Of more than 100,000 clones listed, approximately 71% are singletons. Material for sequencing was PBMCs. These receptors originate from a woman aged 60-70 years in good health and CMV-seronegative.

The CDR3 nucleotides read TGTGCCAGCAGTGATGGGGGGGCGGTAACGGAGACCCAGTACTTC. This gives the protein CASSDGGAVTETQYF. V is TRBV2 and J is TRBJ2-5, with D perhaps TRBD2 (7 bases). Germline V gene data show CDR1 as SNHLY and CDR2 as FYNNEI. The V and J ends lost 3 bases and 5 bases respectively, with 16 bases between them. CDR3 size: 15 residues.

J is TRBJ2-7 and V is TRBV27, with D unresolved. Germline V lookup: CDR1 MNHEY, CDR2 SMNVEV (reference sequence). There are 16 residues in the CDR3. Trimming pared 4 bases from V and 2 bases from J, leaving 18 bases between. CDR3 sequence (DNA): TGTGCCAGCAGTTCCCGAACAGTTCAAAACCCCTACGAGCAGTACTTC. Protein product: CASSSRTVQNPYEQYF.

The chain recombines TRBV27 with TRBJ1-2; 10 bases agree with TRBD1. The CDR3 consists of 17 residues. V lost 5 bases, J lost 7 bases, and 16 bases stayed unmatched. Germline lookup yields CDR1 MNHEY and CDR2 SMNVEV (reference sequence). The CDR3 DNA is TGTGCCAGCAGTCAGACGCACTCGACAGGGGGCAGGGGTGGCTACACCTTC. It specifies CASSQTHSTGGRGGYTF.

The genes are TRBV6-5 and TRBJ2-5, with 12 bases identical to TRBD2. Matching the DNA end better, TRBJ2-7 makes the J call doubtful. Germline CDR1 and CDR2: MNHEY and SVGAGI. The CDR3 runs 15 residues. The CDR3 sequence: CASSYSSGLAGEQYF. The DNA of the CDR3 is TGTGCCAGCAGTTACTCGTCGGGACTAGCGGGCGAGCAGTACTTC.

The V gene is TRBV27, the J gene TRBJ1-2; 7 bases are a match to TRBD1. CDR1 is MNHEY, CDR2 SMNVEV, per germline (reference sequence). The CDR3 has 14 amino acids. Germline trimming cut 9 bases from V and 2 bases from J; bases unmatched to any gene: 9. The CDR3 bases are TGTGCCAGTTCCGACAGGGATTTGAACTATGGCTACACCTTC. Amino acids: CASSDRDLNYGYTF.

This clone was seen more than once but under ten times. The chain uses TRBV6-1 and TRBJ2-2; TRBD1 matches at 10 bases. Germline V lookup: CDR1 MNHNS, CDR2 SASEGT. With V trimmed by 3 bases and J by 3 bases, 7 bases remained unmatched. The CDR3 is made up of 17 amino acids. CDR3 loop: CASSDRQGAGDTGELFF. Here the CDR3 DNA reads TGTGCCAGCAGTGACCGACAGGGGGCGGGTGACACCGGGGAGCTGTTTTTT.

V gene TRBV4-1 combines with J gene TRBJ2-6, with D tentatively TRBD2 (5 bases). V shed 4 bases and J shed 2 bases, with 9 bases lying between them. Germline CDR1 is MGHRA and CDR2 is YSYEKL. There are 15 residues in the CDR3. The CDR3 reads CASSPERAGANVLTF. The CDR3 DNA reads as TGCGCCAGCAGCCCAGAGAGGGCTGGGGCCAACGTCCTGACTTTC.

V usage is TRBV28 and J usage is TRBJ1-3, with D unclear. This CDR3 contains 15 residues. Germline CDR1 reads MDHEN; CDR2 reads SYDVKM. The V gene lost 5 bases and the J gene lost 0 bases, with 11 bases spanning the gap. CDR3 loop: CASSPRWSSGNTIYF. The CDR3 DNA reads TGTGCCAGCAGTCCACGGTGGAGCTCTGGAAACACCATATATTTT. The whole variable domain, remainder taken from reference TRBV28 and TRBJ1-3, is DVKVTQSSRYLVKRTGEKVFLECVQDMDHENMFWYRQDPGLGLRLIYFSYDVKMKEKGDIPEGYSVSREKKERFSLILESASTNQTSMYLCASSPRWSSGNTIYFGEGSWLTVV.

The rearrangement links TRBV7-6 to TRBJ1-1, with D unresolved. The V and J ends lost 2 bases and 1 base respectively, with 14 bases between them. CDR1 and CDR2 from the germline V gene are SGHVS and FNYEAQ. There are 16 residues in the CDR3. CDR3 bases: TGTGCCAGCAGCTTAAAGGAGCTGACGGAGAACACTGAAGCTTTCTTT. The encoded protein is CASSLKELTENTEAFF.

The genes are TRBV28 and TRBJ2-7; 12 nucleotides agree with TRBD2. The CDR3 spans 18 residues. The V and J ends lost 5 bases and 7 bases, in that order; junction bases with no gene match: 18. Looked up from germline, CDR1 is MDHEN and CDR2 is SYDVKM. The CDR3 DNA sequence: TGTGCCAGCAGTCAAGGTGGGGGGCTAGCGGGAGGGCAAAAAGAGCAGTACTTC. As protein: CASSQGGGLAGGQKEQYF.

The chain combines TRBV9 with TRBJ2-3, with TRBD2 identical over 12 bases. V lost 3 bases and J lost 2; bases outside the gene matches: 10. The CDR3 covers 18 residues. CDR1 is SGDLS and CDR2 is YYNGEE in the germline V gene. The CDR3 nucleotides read TGTGCCAGCAGCGCACACCGACTAGCGGGGGCGTTCACAGATACGCAGTATTTT. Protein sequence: CASSAHRLAGAFTDTQYF. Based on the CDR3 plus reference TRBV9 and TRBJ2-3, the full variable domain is DSGVTQTPKHLITATGQRVTLRCSPRSGDLSVYWYQQSLDQGLQFLIQYYNGEERAKGNILERFSAQQFPDLHSELNLSSLELGDSALYFCASSAHRLAGAFTDTQYFGPGTRLTVL.

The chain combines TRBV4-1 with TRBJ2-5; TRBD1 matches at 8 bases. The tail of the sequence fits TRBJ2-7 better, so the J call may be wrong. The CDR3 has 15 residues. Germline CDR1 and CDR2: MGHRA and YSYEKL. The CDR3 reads CASSHPGQGDYEQYF. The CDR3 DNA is TGCGCCAGCAGCCATCCCGGACAGGGCGACTACGAGCAGTACTTC.

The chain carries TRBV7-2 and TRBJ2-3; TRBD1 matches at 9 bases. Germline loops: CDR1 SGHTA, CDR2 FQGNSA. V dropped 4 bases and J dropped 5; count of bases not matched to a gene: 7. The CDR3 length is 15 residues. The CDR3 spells CASSSPGTGKDTQYF. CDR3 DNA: TGTGCCAGCAGCTCCCCCGGGACAGGGAAAGATACGCAGTATTTT. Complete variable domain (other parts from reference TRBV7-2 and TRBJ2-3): GAGVSQSPSNKVTEKGKDVELRCDPISGHTALYWYRQSLGQGLEFLIYFQGNSAPDKSGLPSDRFSAERTGGSVSTLTIQRTQQEDSAVYLCASSSPGTGKDTQYFGPGTRLTVL.

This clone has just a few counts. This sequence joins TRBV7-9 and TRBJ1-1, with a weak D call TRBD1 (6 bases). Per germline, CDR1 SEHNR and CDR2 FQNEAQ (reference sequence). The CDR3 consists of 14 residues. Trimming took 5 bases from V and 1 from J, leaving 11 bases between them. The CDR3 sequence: CASSHRDTNTEAFF. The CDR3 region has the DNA TGTGCCAGCAGCCATCGGGACACGAACACTGAAGCTTTCTTT.

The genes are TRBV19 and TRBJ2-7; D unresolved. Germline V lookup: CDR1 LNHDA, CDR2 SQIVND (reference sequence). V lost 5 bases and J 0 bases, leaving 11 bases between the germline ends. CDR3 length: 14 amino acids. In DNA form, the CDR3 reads TGTGCCAGTAGTTACGACACGAACTCCTACGAGCAGTACTTC. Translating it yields CASSYDTNSYEQYF. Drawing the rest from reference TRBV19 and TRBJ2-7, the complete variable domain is DGGITQSPKYLFRKEGQNVTLSCEQNLNHDAMYWYRQDPGQGLRLIYYSQIVNDFQKGDIAEGYSVSREKKESFPLTVTSAQKNPTAFYLCASSYDTNSYEQYFGPGTRLTVT.

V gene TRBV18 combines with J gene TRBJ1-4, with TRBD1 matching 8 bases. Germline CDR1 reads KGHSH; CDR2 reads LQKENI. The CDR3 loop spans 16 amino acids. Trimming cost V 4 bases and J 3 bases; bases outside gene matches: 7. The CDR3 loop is CASSQRQGSSNEKLFF. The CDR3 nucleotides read TGTGCCAGCTCACAACGACAGGGGTCTTCTAATGAAAAACTGTTTTTT.

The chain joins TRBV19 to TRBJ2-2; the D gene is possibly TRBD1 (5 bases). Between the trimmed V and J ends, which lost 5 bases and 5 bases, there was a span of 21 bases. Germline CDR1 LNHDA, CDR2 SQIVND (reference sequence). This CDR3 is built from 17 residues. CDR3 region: CASSGAPLERRTGELFF. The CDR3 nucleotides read TGTGCCAGTAGTGGGGCACCTTTAGAGCGCAGAACCGGGGAGCTGTTTTTT.

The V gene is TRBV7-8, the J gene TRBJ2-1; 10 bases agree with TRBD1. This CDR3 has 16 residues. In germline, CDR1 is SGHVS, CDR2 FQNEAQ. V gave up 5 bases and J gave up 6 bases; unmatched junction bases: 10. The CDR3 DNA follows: TGTGCCAGCAGCCCTAGGCCGGGACAGGGGTCCAATGAGCAGTTCTTC. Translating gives CASSPRPGQGSNEQFF.

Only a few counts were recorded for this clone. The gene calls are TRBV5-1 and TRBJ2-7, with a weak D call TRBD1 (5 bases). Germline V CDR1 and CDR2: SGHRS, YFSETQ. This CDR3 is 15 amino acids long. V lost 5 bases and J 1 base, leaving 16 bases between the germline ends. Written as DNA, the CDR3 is TGCGCCAGCAGGAACCCTATGGGGCGATCCTACGAGCAGTACTTC. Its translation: CASRNPMGRSYEQYF.

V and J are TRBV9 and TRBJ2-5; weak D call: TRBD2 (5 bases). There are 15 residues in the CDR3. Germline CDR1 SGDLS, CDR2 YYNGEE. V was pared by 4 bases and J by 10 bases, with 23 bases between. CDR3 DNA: TGTGCCAGCAGCCAGGCGTGGGATGATGGAGGTGGCCAGTACTTC. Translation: CASSQAWDDGGGQYF.

In DNA, the CDR3 is TGCGCCAGCAGGAAGGGCGGGGGTACTACCTACGAGCAGTACTTC. Residues: CASRKGGGTTYEQYF. The chain couples TRBV4-1 to TRBJ2-7; 7 nucleotides line up with TRBD2. This CDR3 is built from 15 residues. Germline CDR1 and CDR2: MGHRA and YSYEKL. Unmatched junction bases numbered 10, after V lost 6 bases and J lost 2 bases.

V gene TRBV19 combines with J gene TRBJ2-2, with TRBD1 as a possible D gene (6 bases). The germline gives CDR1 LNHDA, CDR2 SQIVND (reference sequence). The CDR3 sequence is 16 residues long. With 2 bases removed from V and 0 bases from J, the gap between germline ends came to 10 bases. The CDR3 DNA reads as TGTGCCAGTAGTATAACCGGGACAACGAACACCGGGGAGCTGTTTTTT. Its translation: CASSITGTTNTGELFF. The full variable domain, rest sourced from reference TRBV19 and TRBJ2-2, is DGGITQSPKYLFRKEGQNVTLSCEQNLNHDAMYWYRQDPGQGLRLIYYSQIVNDFQKGDIAEGYSVSREKKESFPLTVTSAQKNPTAFYLCASSITGTTNTGELFFGEGSRLTVL.

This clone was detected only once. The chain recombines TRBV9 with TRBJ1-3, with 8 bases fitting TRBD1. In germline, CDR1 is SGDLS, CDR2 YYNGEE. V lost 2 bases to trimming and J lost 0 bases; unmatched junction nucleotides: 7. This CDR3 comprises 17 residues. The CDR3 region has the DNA TGTGCCAGCAGCGTTTACGGGACAGGTAGCTCTGGAAACACCATATATTTT. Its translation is CASSVYGTGSSGNTIYF.

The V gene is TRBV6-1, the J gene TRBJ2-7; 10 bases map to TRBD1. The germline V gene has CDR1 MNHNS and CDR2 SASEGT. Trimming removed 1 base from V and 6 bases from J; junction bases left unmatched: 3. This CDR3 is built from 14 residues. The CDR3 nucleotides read TGTGCCAGCAGTGAAGGTGGGACAGGGGTCGAGCAGTACTTC. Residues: CASSEGGTGVEQYF.

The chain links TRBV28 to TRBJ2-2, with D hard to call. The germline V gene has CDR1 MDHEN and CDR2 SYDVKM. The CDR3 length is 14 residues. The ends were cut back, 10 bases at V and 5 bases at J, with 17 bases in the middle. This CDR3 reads CATWPTERTGELFF. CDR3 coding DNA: TGTGCCACCTGGCCCACGGAGAGGACCGGGGAGCTGTTTTTT.